These T cell receptor beta chains were read from a single sample in a study of blood T cell repertoires in COVID-19. Measured with immunoSEQ multiplex PCR; TCRdb has only the in-frame clones, and not every one. The sample contains approximately 41,000 clones, around nine tenths of which appear only once. Input material: peripheral blood. These receptors were taken from a human donor in a cohort sampled during active COVID-19. Both conserved end residues are part of each CDR3. A D gene is named only where the DNA matches it firmly. Clone size is shown for a subset of rows, as once, few, many or a class of expanded clone.

>NA|TRBV7-9|NA|TRBJ2-1|15
CASSADRYPYNEQFF
TGTGCCAGCAGCGCCGACAGGTACCCCTACAATGAGCAGTTCTTC
>NA|TRBV2|NA|TRBJ1-5|15
CASRSGRRDNQPQHF
TGTGCCAGCAGATCAGGGAGGAGGGACAATCAGCCCCAGCATTTT
>NA|TRBV19|NA|TRBJ2-5|13
CASSRDSKETQYF
TGTGCCAGTAGCCGGGACTCCAAAGAGACCCAGTACTTC
>NA|TRBV5-4|NA|TRBJ2-3|13
CASSLAGSDTQYF
TGTGCCAGCAGCTTGGCCGGTTCGGATACGCAGTATTTT
>TRBD1|TRBV27|NA|TRBJ1-2|13
CASSLGTGSGYTF
TGTGCCAGCAGTTTAGGGACAGGGAGCGGCTACACCTTC
>NA|TRBV28|NA|TRBJ1-5|13
CASSFVENQPQHF
TGTGCCAGCAGTTTCGTAGAAAATCAGCCCCAGCATTTT
>NA|TRBV30|NA|TRBJ1-2|14
CAWRGGTVNYGYTF
TGTGCCTGGAGGGGCGGGACGGTAAACTATGGCTACACCTTC
>TRBD2|TRBV5-1|NA|TRBJ2-3|16
CASSAGLAGGIDTQYF
TGCGCCAGCAGCGCCGGGCTAGCGGGAGGCATAGATACGCAGTATTTT
>NA|TRBV5-1|NA|TRBJ1-6|15
CASSLAQGGNSPLHF
TGCGCCAGCAGCTTGGCCCAGGGAGGCAATTCACCCCTCCACTTT
>TRBD1|TRBV30|NA|TRBJ2-3|13
CALADRVKDTQYF
TGTGCCCTCGCGGACAGGGTGAAAGATACGCAGTATTTT
>TRBD1|TRBV14|NA|TRBJ2-7|15
CASSQVRGPYYEQYF
TGTGCCAGCAGCCAAGTCAGGGGGCCTTACTACGAGCAGTACTTC
>TRBD1|TRBV28|NA|TRBJ2-1|14
CATDRGREINEQFF
TGTGCCACCGACAGGGGGCGCGAAATCAATGAGCAGTTCTTC
>NA|TRBV27|NA|TRBJ2-7|14
CASSPRGLGYEQYF
TGTGCCAGCAGTCCTCGGGGTCTTGGCTACGAGCAGTACTTC
>NA|TRBV28|NA|TRBJ2-7|13
CASSSGSTYEQYF
TGTGCCAGCAGTTCAGGGTCTACCTACGAGCAGTACTTC
>TRBD1|TRBV24-1|once|TRBJ1-3|15
CATSDSTGSRNTIYF
TGTGCCACCAGTGACTCGACAGGGTCCAGAAACACCATATATTTT
>TRBD1|TRBV28|NA|TRBJ2-7|16
CASSSTGGIFPYEQYF
TGTGCCAGCAGTTCCACAGGGGGCATTTTCCCCTACGAGCAGTACTTC
>NA|TRBV12-3/TRBV12-4|NA|TRBJ1-2|13
CASSLTANYGYTF
TGTGCCAGCAGTCTGACTGCTAACTATGGCTACACCTTC
>TRBD2|TRBV28|few|TRBJ2-3|14
CASRIAGRTDTQYF
TGTGCCAGCAGGATAGCGGGACGCACAGATACGCAGTATTTT
>TRBD2|TRBV7-3|NA|TRBJ2-7|14
CASSSSGRAYEQYF
TGTGCCAGCAGCTCTAGCGGGAGGGCCTACGAGCAGTACTTC
>TRBD2|TRBV5-4|NA|TRBJ2-1|16
CASSQARGSSYNEQFF
TGTGCCAGCAGCCAGGCGCGGGGGAGCTCCTACAATGAGCAGTTCTTC
>TRBD2|TRBV27|NA|TRBJ2-1|14
CASSSSGPYNEQFF
TGTGCCAGCAGTTCTAGCGGGCCCTACAATGAGCAGTTCTTC
>TRBD1|TRBV2|few|TRBJ1-5|14
CASTQDRVDQPQHF
TGTGCCAGCACTCAGGACAGGGTGGATCAGCCCCAGCATTTT
>NA|TRBV19|once|TRBJ2-3|15
CASSPEGTSTDTQYF
TGTGCCAGTAGTCCTGAGGGTACTAGCACAGATACGCAGTATTTT
>NA|TRBV5-4|NA|TRBJ1-1|16
CASSLGRATMNTEAFF
TGTGCCAGCAGCTTGGGCAGGGCAACTATGAACACTGAAGCTTTCTTT
>NA|TRBV11-3|NA|TRBJ2-1|12
CASSWGHNEQFF
TGTGCCAGCAGCTGGGGGCACAATGAGCAGTTCTTC
>TRBD2|TRBV7-6|NA|TRBJ2-3|16
CASSRGLAGVPDTQYF
TGTGCCAGCAGCCGTGGACTAGCGGGGGTGCCAGATACGCAGTATTTT
>NA|TRBV5-6|NA|TRBJ2-2|14
CASSWYSHTGELFF
TGTGCCAGCAGCTGGTACAGTCACACCGGGGAGCTGTTTTTT
>NA|TRBV5-6|NA|TRBJ1-3|14
CASSYGTSGNTIYF
TGTGCCAGCAGCTATGGGACATCTGGAAACACCATATATTTT
>TRBD1|TRBV5-1|NA|TRBJ1-1|15
CASSMRTGGSTEAFF
TGCGCCAGCAGCATGCGGACAGGGGGCAGCACTGAAGCTTTCTTT
>TRBD2|TRBV5-6|NA|TRBJ2-1|14
CASSFGGRINEQFF
TGTGCCAGCAGCTTCGGCGGGAGAATAAATGAGCAGTTCTTC
>NA|TRBV5-1|few|TRBJ2-1|16
CASSSTVGTYGDEQFF
TGCGCCAGCAGCTCCACTGTAGGGACATACGGCGATGAGCAGTTCTTC
>NA|TRBV27|NA|TRBJ1-5|14
CASRGQDFNQPQHF
TGTGCCAGCAGGGGACAAGACTTCAATCAGCCCCAGCATTTT
>NA|TRBV15|once|TRBJ2-2|14
CATSRQGSTGELFF
TGTGCCACCAGCAGACAGGGGAGCACCGGGGAGCTGTTTTTT
>NA|TRBV27|NA|TRBJ1-2|15
CASSSQQGPSSLYTF
TGTGCCAGCAGTTCTCAACAGGGCCCATCCTCCCTCTACACCTTC
>TRBD1|TRBV6-7|NA|TRBJ1-3|18
CASSYSSRRTGFKNTIYF
TGTGCCAGCAGTTACTCGAGTCGAAGGACAGGGTTTAAGAACACCATATATTTT
>TRBD1|TRBV7-9|NA|TRBJ2-7|14
CASSLGDRLNEQYF
TGTGCCAGCAGCTTAGGGGACAGGCTTAACGAGCAGTACTTC
>NA|TRBV7-2|NA|TRBJ2-5|14
CASSSSRDQETQYF
TGTGCCAGCAGCTCCTCACGAGACCAAGAGACCCAGTACTTC
>TRBD1|TRBV15|NA|TRBJ2-1|14
CATEGQGVYNEQFF
TGTGCCACGGAGGGACAGGGTGTTTACAATGAGCAGTTCTTC
>TRBD1|TRBV19|once|TRBJ2-7|19
CASSIEGTGDLLPYYEQYF
TGTGCCAGTAGTATAGAAGGGACAGGGGACCTTCTACCCTACTACGAGCAGTACTTC
>NA|TRBV27|once|TRBJ1-1|13
CASRADSNTEAFF
TGTGCCAGCCGGGCGGACAGTAACACTGAAGCTTTCTTT
>TRBD1|TRBV19|NA|TRBJ1-2|17
CASSRPGQIKLFGDYTF
TGTGCCAGTAGCCGCCCGGGACAGATAAAACTATTTGGCGACTACACCTTC
>NA|TRBV3-1/TRBV3-2|NA|TRBJ2-5|15
CASSQDPQGQETQYF
TGTGCCAGCAGCCAAGATCCCCAGGGCCAAGAGACCCAGTACTTC
>NA|TRBV7-6|NA|TRBJ1-5|15
CASSLDTGSNQPQHF
TGTGCCAGCAGCTTAGATACGGGAAGCAATCAGCCCCAGCATTTT
>TRBD1|TRBV5-4|NA|TRBJ2-2|16
CASSLGAGGNTGELFF
TGTGCCAGCAGCTTGGGGGCAGGGGGCAATACCGGGGAGCTGTTTTTT
>NA|TRBV7-9|NA|TRBJ2-3|12
CASSSTADTQYF
TGTGCCAGCAGCTCCACGGCAGATACGCAGTATTTT
>NA|TRBV19|NA|TRBJ2-1|15
CASSISLASYNEQFF
TGTGCCAGTAGTATTTCGCTAGCCTCCTACAATGAGCAGTTCTTC
>TRBD2|TRBV27|NA|TRBJ2-1|15
CASSLGLAGKNEQFF
TGTGCCAGCAGTTTGGGACTAGCGGGAAAAAATGAGCAGTTCTTC
>NA|TRBV7-9|once|TRBJ2-1|12
CASSIDRDEQFF
TGTGCCAGCAGCATCGACAGAGATGAGCAGTTCTTC
>NA|TRBV19|NA|TRBJ1-5|15
CASFFGGRGHQPQHF
TGTGCCAGCTTCTTCGGGGGGCGAGGCCATCAGCCCCAGCATTTT
>TRBD1|TRBV3-1/TRBV3-2|once|TRBJ1-2|13
CASSQSPGQGNTF
TGTGCCAGCAGCCAATCTCCCGGACAGGGAAACACCTTC
>NA|TRBV29-1|NA|TRBJ1-2|11
CSVDQGRGYTF
TGCAGCGTTGACCAGGGGCGCGGCTACACCTTC
>NA|TRBV28|NA|TRBJ2-7|12
CASSSLVNEQYF
TGTGCCAGCAGTTCCTTAGTGAACGAGCAGTACTTC
>TRBD2|TRBV6-5|NA|TRBJ2-2|13
CASGTSGTGELFF
TGTGCCAGCGGGACTAGCGGGACCGGGGAGCTGTTTTTT
>NA|TRBV6-6|NA|TRBJ1-2|16
CASSYAKGRVDYGYTF
TGTGCCAGCAGTTACGCCAAAGGCAGGGTCGACTATGGCTACACCTTC